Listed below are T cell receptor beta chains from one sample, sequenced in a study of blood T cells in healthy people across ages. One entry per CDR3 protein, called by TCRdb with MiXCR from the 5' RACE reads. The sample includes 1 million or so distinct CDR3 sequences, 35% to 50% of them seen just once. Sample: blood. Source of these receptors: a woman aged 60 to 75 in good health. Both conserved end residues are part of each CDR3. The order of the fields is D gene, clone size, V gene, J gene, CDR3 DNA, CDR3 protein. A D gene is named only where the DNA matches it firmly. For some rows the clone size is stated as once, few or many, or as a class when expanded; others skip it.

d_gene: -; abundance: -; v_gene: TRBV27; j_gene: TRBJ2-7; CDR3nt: TGTGCCAGCAGTTTTTATGGAGCGGCTTCCTACGAGCAGTACTTC; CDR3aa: CASSFYGAASYEQYF
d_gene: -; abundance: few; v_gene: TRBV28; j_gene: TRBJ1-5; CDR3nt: TGTGCCAGCAGTTTATCGTCCGGAAATCAGCCCCAGCATTTT; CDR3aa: CASSLSSGNQPQHF
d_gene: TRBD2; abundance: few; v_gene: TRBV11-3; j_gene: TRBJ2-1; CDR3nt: TGTGCCAGCAGCTCAGGTCGGACTAGCGAAGAGCAGTTCTTC; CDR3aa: CASSSGRTSEEQFF
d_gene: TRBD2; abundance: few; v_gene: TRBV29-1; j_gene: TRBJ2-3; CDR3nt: TGCAGCGTTGAGGCTAGCGGGGTTTGGAGTGATACGCAGTATTTT; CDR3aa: CSVEASGVWSDTQYF
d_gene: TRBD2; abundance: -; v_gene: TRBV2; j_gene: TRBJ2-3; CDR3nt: TGTGCCACCCCGTCGGGGGGAGACACAGATACGCAGTATTTT; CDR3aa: CATPSGGDTDTQYF
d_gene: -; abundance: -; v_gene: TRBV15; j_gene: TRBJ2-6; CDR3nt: TGTGCCACCAGCAGGTGGGGGCTCGGGGCCAACGTCCTGACTTTC; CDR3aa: CATSRWGLGANVLTF
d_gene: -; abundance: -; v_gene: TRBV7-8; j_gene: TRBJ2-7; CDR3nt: TGTGCCAGCAGCCCGCCGGGTGGGAACTACGAGCAGTACTTC; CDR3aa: CASSPPGGNYEQYF
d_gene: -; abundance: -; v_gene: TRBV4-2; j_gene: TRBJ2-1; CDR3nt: TGTGCCAGCAGCCAAGGTGTCTTTGAGCAGTTCTTC; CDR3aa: CASSQGVFEQFF
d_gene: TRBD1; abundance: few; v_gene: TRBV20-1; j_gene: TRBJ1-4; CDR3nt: TGCAGTGCGAGACGCCAGGGGGCTGGTGAGAAGAGTGAAAAACTGTTTTTT; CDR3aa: CSARRQGAGEKSEKLFF
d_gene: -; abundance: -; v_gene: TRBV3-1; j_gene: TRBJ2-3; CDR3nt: TGTGCCAGCAGCCCCTTTATAAGAGGAGATACGCAGTATTTT; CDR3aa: CASSPFIRGDTQYF
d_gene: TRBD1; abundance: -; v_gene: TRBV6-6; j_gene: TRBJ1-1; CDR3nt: TGTGCCAGCAGGCCACCTCAGGGGACAGGGCTGGGCACTGAAGCTTTCTTT; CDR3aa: CASRPPQGTGLGTEAFF
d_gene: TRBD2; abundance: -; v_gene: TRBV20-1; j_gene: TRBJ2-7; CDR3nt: TGCAGTGCTCTCCAGGGACTAGCGGGAGTACCCTACGAGCAGTACTTC; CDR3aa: CSALQGLAGVPYEQYF
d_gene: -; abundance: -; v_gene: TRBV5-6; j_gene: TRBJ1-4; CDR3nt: TGTGCCAGCAGTTACATGGGGGGCGATGAAAAACTGTTTTTT; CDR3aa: CASSYMGGDEKLFF
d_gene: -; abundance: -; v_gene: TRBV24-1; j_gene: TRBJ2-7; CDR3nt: TGTGCAGGTGGGAGTAGCTACAATGAGCAGTACTTC; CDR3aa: CAGGSSYNEQYF
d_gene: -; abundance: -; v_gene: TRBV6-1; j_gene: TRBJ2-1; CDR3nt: TGTGCCAGCAGTGAACGGGCAGGGTCTAGAAATGAGCAGTTCTTC; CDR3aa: CASSERAGSRNEQFF
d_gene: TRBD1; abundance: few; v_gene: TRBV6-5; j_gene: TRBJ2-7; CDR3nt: TGTGCCAGCAGATCCGGGACAGGGTTTGGCGAGCAGTACTTC; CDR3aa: CASRSGTGFGEQYF
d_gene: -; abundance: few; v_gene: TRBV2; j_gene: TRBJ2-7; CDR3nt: TGTGCCAGCAGGGCTTGGGGGCGAAGGGACTACAATGAGCAGTACTTC; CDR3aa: CASRAWGRRDYNEQYF
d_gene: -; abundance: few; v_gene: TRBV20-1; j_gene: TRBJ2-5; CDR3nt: TGCAGTGCTAGCAGGTGGGAGACCCAGTACTTC; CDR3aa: CSASRWETQYF